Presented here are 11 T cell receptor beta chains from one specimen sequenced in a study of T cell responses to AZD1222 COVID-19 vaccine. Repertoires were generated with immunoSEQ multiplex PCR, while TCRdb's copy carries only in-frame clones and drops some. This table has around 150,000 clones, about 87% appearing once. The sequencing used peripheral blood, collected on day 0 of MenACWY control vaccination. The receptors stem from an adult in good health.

CDR3 sequence (DNA): TGTGCCACCAGTGGATTAGCGGGAGAGGTTGATACGCAGTATTTT. Translation: CATSGLAGEVDTQYF. The chain carries TRBV24-1 and TRBJ2-3, with 9 bases matching TRBD2. Germline V gene lookup returns CDR1 KGHDR and CDR2 SFDVKD. The CDR3 totals 15 residues. The V and J ends lost 5 bases and 6 bases, in that order; junction bases with no gene match: 8.

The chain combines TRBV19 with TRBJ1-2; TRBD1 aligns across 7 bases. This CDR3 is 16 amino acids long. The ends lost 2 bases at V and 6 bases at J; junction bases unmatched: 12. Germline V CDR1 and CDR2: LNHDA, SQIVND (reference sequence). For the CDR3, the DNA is TGTGCCAGTAGTATACGGGCAGGGGGAGATTGGGATGGCTACACCTTC. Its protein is CASSIRAGGDWDGYTF.

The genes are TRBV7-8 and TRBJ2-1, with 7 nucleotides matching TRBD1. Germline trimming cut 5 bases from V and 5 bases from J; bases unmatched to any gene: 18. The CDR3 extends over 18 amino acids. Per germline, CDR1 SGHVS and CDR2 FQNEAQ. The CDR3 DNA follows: TGTGCCAGCAGCCTACCTTCTAGGTCAGGGGGTCGGAACAATGAGCAGTTCTTC. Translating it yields CASSLPSRSGGRNNEQFF.

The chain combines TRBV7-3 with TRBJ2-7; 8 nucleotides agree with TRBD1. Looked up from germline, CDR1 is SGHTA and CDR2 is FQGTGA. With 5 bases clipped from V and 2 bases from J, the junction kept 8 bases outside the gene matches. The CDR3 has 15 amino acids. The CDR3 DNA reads TGTGCCAGCAGCGCCACAGGGGGTGCTACCTACGAGCAGTACTTC. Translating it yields CASSATGGATYEQYF.

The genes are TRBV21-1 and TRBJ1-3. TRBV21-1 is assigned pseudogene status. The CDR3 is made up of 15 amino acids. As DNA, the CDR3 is TGTGCCAGCAGCAAAGTCCCCGACTCGCGAAACACCATATATTTT. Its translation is CASSKVPDSRNTIYF.

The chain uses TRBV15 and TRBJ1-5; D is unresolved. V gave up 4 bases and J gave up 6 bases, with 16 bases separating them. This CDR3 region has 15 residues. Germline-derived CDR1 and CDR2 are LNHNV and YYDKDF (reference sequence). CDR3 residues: CATSKGGGYGQPQHF. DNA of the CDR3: TGTGCCACCAGCAAAGGCGGCGGGTATGGTCAGCCCCAGCATTTT. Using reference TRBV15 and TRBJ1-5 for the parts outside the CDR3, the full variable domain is DAMVIQNPRYQVTQFGKPVTLSCSQTLNHNVMYWYQQKSSQAPKLLFHYYDKDFNNEADTPDNFQSRRPNTSFCFLDIRSPGLGDTAMYLCATSKGGGYGQPQHFGDGTRLSIL.

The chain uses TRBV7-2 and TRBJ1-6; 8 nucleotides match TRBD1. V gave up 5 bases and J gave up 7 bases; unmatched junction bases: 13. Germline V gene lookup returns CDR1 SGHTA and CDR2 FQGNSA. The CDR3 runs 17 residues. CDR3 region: CASSAWGVTGENSPLHF. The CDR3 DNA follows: TGTGCCAGCAGCGCGTGGGGGGTGACAGGGGAAAATTCACCCCTCCACTTT.

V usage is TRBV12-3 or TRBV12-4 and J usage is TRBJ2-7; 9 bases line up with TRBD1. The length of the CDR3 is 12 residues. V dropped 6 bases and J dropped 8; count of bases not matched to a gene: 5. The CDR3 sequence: CASSPGQGKQYF. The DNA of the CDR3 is TGTGCCAGCAGCCCGGGACAGGGCAAGCAGTACTTC.

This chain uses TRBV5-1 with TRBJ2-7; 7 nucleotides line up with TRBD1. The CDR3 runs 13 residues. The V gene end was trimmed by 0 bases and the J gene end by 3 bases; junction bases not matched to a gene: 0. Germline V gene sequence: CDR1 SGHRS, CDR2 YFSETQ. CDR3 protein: CASSLDRGYEQYF. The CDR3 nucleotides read TGCGCCAGCAGCTTGGACAGGGGCTACGAGCAGTACTTC.

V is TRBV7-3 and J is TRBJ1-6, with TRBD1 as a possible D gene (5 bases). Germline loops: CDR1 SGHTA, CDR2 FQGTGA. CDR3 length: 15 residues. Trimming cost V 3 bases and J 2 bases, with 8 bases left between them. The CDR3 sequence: CASSFKGAYNSPLHF. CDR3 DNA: TGTGCCAGCAGCTTTAAAGGGGCCTATAATTCACCCCTCCACTTT.

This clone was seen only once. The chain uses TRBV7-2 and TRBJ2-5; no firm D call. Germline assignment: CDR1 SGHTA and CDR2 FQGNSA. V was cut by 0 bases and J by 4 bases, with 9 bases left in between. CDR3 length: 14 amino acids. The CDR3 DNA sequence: TGTGCCAGCAGCTTAGCTTTAAGAGGAGAGACCCAGTACTTC. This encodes CASSLALRGETQYF.